Below are 8 T cell receptor beta chains sequenced from a single sample in a study of blood T cell repertoires in COVID-19. Clones were sequenced by immunoSEQ multiplex PCR, and TCRdb holds only the in-frame ones, with some missing. The sample gives fewer than 70,000 clones, 80% to 90% of which show up once; over 7.5% is in the top ten. The sample comprised peripheral blood. The receptors were gathered from a middle-aged man with active COVID-19.

CDR3 nucleotides: TGTGCCAGCAGCTCGCAGGGGGCCGGCTATGGCTACACCTTC. Its protein product is CASSSQGAGYGYTF. This rearrangement joins TRBV5-4 to TRBJ1-2; 8 bases match TRBD1. This CDR3 comprises 14 residues. Germline CDR1 SGHNT, CDR2 YYREEE (reference sequence). V lost 3 bases and J lost 4; bases outside the gene matches: 5.

V is TRBV4-2 and J is TRBJ2-7, with 8 bases aligning to TRBD1. This CDR3 comprises 15 residues. In germline, CDR1 is LGHNA, CDR2 YNFKEQ. V lost 2 bases and J lost 0; bases outside the gene matches: 3. CDR3: CASSQYGTGSYEQYF. CDR3 DNA sequence: TGTGCCAGCAGCCAATACGGGACAGGCTCCTACGAGCAGTACTTC.

The chain carries TRBV29-1 and TRBJ1-2; perhaps TRBD1 as D (5 bases). The V gene's germline CDR1 is SQVTM and CDR2 ANQGSEA. The germline V and J ends were trimmed by 5 bases and 7 bases, with 23 bases remaining between them. The CDR3 consists of 15 residues. CDR3: CSVSRLSGDASGYTF. The DNA for the CDR3 is TGCAGCGTTAGCAGACTTTCGGGGGACGCTAGTGGCTACACCTTC. The full variable domain, rest sourced from reference TRBV29-1 and TRBJ1-2, is SAVISQKPSRDICQRGTSLTIQCQVDSQVTMMFWYRQQPGQSLTLIATANQGSEATYESGFVIDKFPISRPNLTFSTLTVSNMSPEDSSIYLCSVSRLSGDASGYTFGSGTRLTVV.

This CDR3 reads CASSRPGQNYNEQFF. CDR3 nucleotides: TGTGCCAGCAGTAGACCGGGACAGAACTACAATGAGCAGTTCTTC. The V and J genes are TRBV27 and TRBJ2-1; 7 bases fit TRBD1. V gave up 5 bases and J gave up 3 bases; unmatched junction bases: 7. Germline CDR1 MNHEY, CDR2 SMNVEV (reference sequence). This CDR3 has 15 residues.

The chain combines TRBV10-1 with TRBJ2-1, with TRBD1 as a possible D gene (5 bases). CDR3 length: 15 amino acids. Germline-derived CDR1 and CDR2 are WNHNN and SYGVQD (reference sequence). V lost 4 bases, J lost 10 bases, and 20 bases lay in between. DNA of the CDR3: TGCGCCAGCAGTGTCTTAGGTCCAGGGAATCGGGAGCAGTTCTTC. Translation: CASSVLGPGNREQFF.

Regarding this clone: The junction does not match germline at one end; this may be a read error. The chain recombines TRBV7-7 with TRBJ2-2, with TRBD2 identical over 15 bases. This CDR3 has 16 residues. The germline CDR1 and CDR2 sequences are SSHAT and FNYEAQ (reference sequence). CDR3 residues: CASSPRTSGGAGELFF. DNA for the CDR3: TGTGCTAGCAGCCCCCGGACTAGCGGGGGGGCCGGGGAGCTGTTTTTT.

In this sample, this clone turned up a few times. The chain has TRBV7-2 and TRBJ1-5, with 8 bases identical to TRBD1. The trim removed 0 bases at V and 0 bases at J, leaving 10 bases unmatched. Germline V gene data show CDR1 as SGHTA and CDR2 as FQGNSA. The CDR3 is 19 amino acids. This chain's CDR3 is CASSLAIRQGRYSNQPQHF. CDR3 coding DNA: TGTGCCAGCAGCTTAGCGATCCGACAGGGGCGGTATAGCAATCAGCCCCAGCATTTT.

CDR3 bases: TGTGCCAGCAGCGCCCGGACAACTTCTAACTATGGCTACACCTTC. Translation gives CASSARTTSNYGYTF. This chain links TRBV9 with TRBJ1-2; a weak D match, TRBD1 (5 bases). CDR3 length equals 15 residues. The V end lost 3 bases, the J end lost 0 bases, and 12 bases lay between the germline ends. Per germline, CDR1 SGDLS and CDR2 YYNGEE. The full variable domain, rest sourced from reference TRBV9 and TRBJ1-2, is DSGVTQTPKHLITATGQRVTLRCSPRSGDLSVYWYQQSLDQGLQFLIQYYNGEERAKGNILERFSAQQFPDLHSELNLSSLELGDSALYFCASSARTTSNYGYTFGSGTRLTVV.